Listed below are T cell receptor beta chains from one sample, sequenced in a study of cytomegalovirus exposure and HLA in healthy donors. Only in-frame clones appear in the TCRdb table, and some are missing; sequencing was by immunoSEQ multiplex PCR. This sample yields 85,000 to 95,000 clones, of which over 55% are seen a single time; just under 6.5% belongs to the top ten. The sample was PBMCs. The receptors shown here come from a woman in her thirties in good health and CMV-seronegative. Both conserved end residues are part of each CDR3. A D gene is named only where the DNA matches it firmly. Only part of the rows carry a size: once, few, many, or a class if the clone is expanded.

length	size	J	V	D	CDR3	DNA
13	.	TRBJ1-1	TRBV28	.	CASKEVLNTEAFF	TGTGCCAGCAAGGAGGTTCTGAACACTGAAGCTTTCTTT
13	.	TRBJ1-4	TRBV5-1	.	CASRRDTNEKLFF	TGCGCCAGCCGTCGGGATACAAATGAAAAACTGTTTTTT
17	.	TRBJ2-3	TRBV9	TRBD2	CASSQTSGGVSTDTQYF	TGTGCCAGCAGCCAAACTAGCGGGGGGGTAAGCACAGATACGCAGTATTTT
17	.	TRBJ2-2	TRBV5-1	.	CASSAMDGGDYTGELFF	TGCGCCAGCAGCGCCATGGACGGCGGGGATTACACCGGGGAGCTGTTTTTT
16	.	TRBJ2-5	TRBV7-9	.	CASSRLPTGYQETQYF	TGTGCCAGCAGCCGACTGCCGACAGGATACCAAGAGACCCAGTACTTC
14	.	TRBJ1-1	TRBV6-1	TRBD1	CASSSRDRVTEAFF	TGTGCCAGCAGTTCCCGGGACAGGGTAACTGAAGCTTTCTTT
17	.	TRBJ1-3	TRBV19	.	CASSPNGGAGGGNTIYF	TGTGCCAGTAGTCCTAACGGCGGGGCCGGAGGAGGAAACACCATATATTTT
17	.	TRBJ1-2	TRBV9	.	CASSVVGEPGGGYGYTF	TGTGCCAGCAGCGTAGTGGGAGAGCCCGGGGGGGGCTATGGCTACACCTTC
16	.	TRBJ2-7	TRBV6-5	.	CASSSRGGDRTYEQYF	TGTGCCAGCAGTTCCAGGGGGGGGGACAGGACCTACGAGCAGTACTTC
14	.	TRBJ2-5	TRBV18	.	CASSPRRNQETQYF	TGTGCCAGCTCACCAAGGAGAAACCAAGAGACCCAGTACTTC
14	.	TRBJ1-5	TRBV29-1	TRBD1	CSVAGTGKNQPQHF	TGCAGCGTTGCCGGGACAGGGAAGAATCAGCCCCAGCATTTT
12	.	TRBJ2-7	TRBV2	TRBD2	CASMGGRGEQYF	TGTGCCAGCATGGGCGGGAGAGGCGAGCAGTACTTC
17	.	TRBJ1-1	TRBV27	TRBD1	CASSLRGTGALNTEAFF	TGTGCCAGCAGTTTACGTGGGACAGGGGCTTTGAACACTGAAGCTTTCTTT
14	.	TRBJ1-2	TRBV27	TRBD1	CASSRSTGDYGYTF	TGTGCCAGCAGCCGTTCCACAGGGGACTATGGCTACACCTTC
11	.	TRBJ1-4	TRBV28	.	CASSLDEKLFF	TGTGCCAGCAGTCTCGATGAAAAACTGTTTTTT
15	.	TRBJ2-5	TRBV5-1	TRBD1	CASSLGQGMGETQYF	TGCGCCAGCAGCCTGGGACAGGGGATGGGAGAGACCCAGTACTTC
13	.	TRBJ2-5	TRBV19	.	CASSQTVQETQYF	TGTGCCAGTAGTCAGACAGTCCAAGAGACCCAGTACTTC
16	few	TRBJ2-1	TRBV10-1	TRBD2	CASSESGSGGLNEQFF	TGCGCCAGCAGTGAGTCGGGGAGCGGGGGGCTGAATGAGCAGTTCTTC
13	.	TRBJ2-1	TRBV5-1	.	CASSLTANNEQFF	TGCGCCAGCAGCTTGACAGCCAACAATGAGCAGTTCTTC
14	.	TRBJ2-7	TRBV27	.	CASSPFGDSYEQYF	TGTGCCAGCAGTCCCTTCGGGGATTCCTACGAGCAGTACTTC
15	few	TRBJ2-2	TRBV13	TRBD2	CASSFGLAVTGELFF	TGTGCCAGCAGCTTCGGGCTAGCGGTAACCGGGGAGCTGTTTTTT
15	.	TRBJ1-3	TRBV6-5	.	CASSQGGGTGNTIYF	TGTGCCAGCAGCCAGGGTGGGGGCACTGGAAACACCATATATTTT
17	.	TRBJ1-1	TRBV7-2	.	CASSLTGVGGINTEAFF	TGTGCCAGCAGCCTCACGGGCGTTGGGGGGATAAACACTGAAGCTTTCTTT
18	once	TRBJ1-4	TRBV15	.	CATSRDLGPAGGSEKLFF	TGTGCCACCAGCAGAGATTTGGGCCCCGCGGGGGGCTCTGAAAAACTGTTTTTT
15	.	TRBJ1-2	TRBV5-1	TRBD1	CASSTGQGVGYGYTF	TGCGCCAGCAGCACCGGACAGGGAGTCGGCTATGGCTACACCTTC
15	.	TRBJ1-2	TRBV6-1	.	CASSERSGVVRGYTF	TGTGCCAGCAGTGAAAGGTCAGGGGTAGTTCGAGGCTACACCTTC
15	.	TRBJ2-5	TRBV7-2	TRBD2	CASSRGAGGQETQYF	TGTGCCAGCAGCCGAGGAGCGGGGGGACAAGAGACCCAGTACTTC
14	few	TRBJ2-2	TRBV6-5	TRBD2	CASSYSGGGGELFF	TGTGCCAGCAGTTACTCCGGGGGGGGAGGGGAGCTGTTTTTT
13	.	TRBJ2-1	TRBV7-3	.	CASSLGVKDEQFF	TGTGCCAGCAGCTTAGGAGTGAAGGATGAGCAGTTCTTC
12	once	TRBJ2-5	TRBV2	.	CASGQGQETQYF	TGTGCCAGCGGGCAGGGGCAAGAGACCCAGTACTTC
14	.	TRBJ2-7	TRBV9	.	CASSVDGGSYEQYF	TGTGCCAGCAGCGTAGACGGGGGCTCCTACGAGCAGTACTTC
17	few	TRBJ2-5	TRBV18	.	CASSPPLPERSQETQYF	TGTGCCAGCTCACCGCCCCTTCCGGAGCGGTCCCAAGAGACCCAGTACTTC
15	.	TRBJ2-3	TRBV6-5	.	CASSPSDRSTDTQYF	TGTGCCAGCAGTCCCTCCGATAGAAGCACAGATACGCAGTATTTT
13	.	TRBJ1-2	TRBV5-1	.	CASSLEGSRGYTF	TGCGCCAGCAGCTTAGAGGGCTCGCGGGGCTACACCTTC
13	.	TRBJ2-7	TRBV29-1	.	CSVEDRSSYEQYF	TGCAGCGTTGAAGATCGTAGCTCCTACGAGCAGTACTTC
15	.	TRBJ1-5	TRBV28	.	CASSFLPTGDQPQHF	TGTGCCAGCAGTTTTCTCCCGACGGGGGATCAGCCCCAGCATTTT
15	.	TRBJ2-5	TRBV14	TRBD1	CASSPGGVGQETQYF	TGTGCCAGCAGCCCAGGGGGCGTCGGCCAAGAGACCCAGTACTTC
13	few	TRBJ2-6	TRBV10-1	.	CASGDTGANVLTF	TGCGCCAGCGGAGATACTGGGGCCAACGTCCTGACTTTC
15	.	TRBJ2-1	TRBV28	TRBD2	CASSPRGSGSREQFF	TGTGCCAGCAGTCCCCGGGGTAGCGGGAGTAGAGAGCAGTTCTTC
14	few	TRBJ1-1	TRBV25-1	.	CASSEPGVATEAFF	TGTGCCAGCAGTGAACCAGGGGTTGCCACTGAAGCTTTCTTT
15	.	TRBJ1-5	TRBV28	.	CASSFNSGDNQPQHF	TGTGCCAGCAGTTTCAACTCAGGGGACAATCAGCCCCAGCATTTT
14	.	TRBJ1-1	TRBV6-6	.	CASSYSPGDTEAFF	TGTGCCAGCAGTTACTCCCCAGGGGACACTGAAGCTTTCTTT
14	.	TRBJ1-2	TRBV4-3	.	CASSQGPRNYGYTF	TGCGCCAGCAGCCAAGGTCCCCGTAACTATGGCTACACCTTC
12	once	TRBJ1-2	TRBV28	TRBD1	CASSRQGHGYTF	TGTGCCAGCAGTAGACAGGGCCATGGCTACACCTTC
16	.	TRBJ2-5	TRBV7-2	TRBD2	CASSLVLAGGTETQYF	TGTGCCAGCAGCTTAGTTCTAGCGGGAGGAACAGAGACCCAGTACTTC
15	.	TRBJ1-1	TRBV27	TRBD1	CASSPWTGMNTEAFF	TGTGCCAGCAGTCCGTGGACAGGAATGAACACTGAAGCTTTCTTT
14	.	TRBJ2-5	TRBV9	.	CASSVGDFVETQYF	TGTGCCAGCAGCGTCGGGGATTTTGTAGAGACCCAGTACTTC
12	.	TRBJ2-7	TRBV5-4	.	CASSDQGYEQYF	TGTGCCAGCAGCGATCAGGGGTACGAGCAGTACTTC
15	.	TRBJ2-2	TRBV5-6	.	CASSRGYVPTGELFF	TGTGCCAGCAGCCGGGGGTATGTGCCCACCGGGGAGCTGTTTTTT
15	.	TRBJ2-7	TRBV10-1	.	CASSEGRAVSYEQYF	TGCGCCAGCAGTGAGGGCAGGGCCGTCTCCTACGAGCAGTACTTC
12	.	TRBJ2-3	TRBV10-1	.	CASRGDTDTQYF	TGCGCCAGCAGAGGAGACACAGATACGCAGTATTTT
15	.	TRBJ1-2	TRBV27	TRBD1	CASSFFGTGASGYTF	TGTGCCAGCAGTTTTTTCGGGACAGGGGCCTCTGGCTACACCTTC
13	few	TRBJ1-1	TRBV28	.	CASSYYESTEAFF	TGTGCCAGCAGTTACTACGAGAGCACTGAAGCTTTCTTT
14	.	TRBJ2-5	TRBV9	.	CASSVELAGETQYF	TGTGCCAGCAGCGTAGAACTGGCGGGGGAGACCCAGTACTTC
14	.	TRBJ2-7	TRBV2	TRBD1	CASSGGTGSYEQYF	TGTGCCAGCAGTGGAGGGACAGGGTCCTACGAGCAGTACTTC
17	.	TRBJ2-1	TRBV2	TRBD2	CASRGREKKRGVSEQFF	TGTGCCAGCAGGGGTCGGGAGAAAAAGCGGGGGGTTAGTGAGCAGTTCTTC
15	.	TRBJ2-5	TRBV7-8	TRBD2	CASSFLAGAQETQYF	TGTGCCAGCAGCTTTCTCGCGGGAGCCCAAGAGACCCAGTACTTC